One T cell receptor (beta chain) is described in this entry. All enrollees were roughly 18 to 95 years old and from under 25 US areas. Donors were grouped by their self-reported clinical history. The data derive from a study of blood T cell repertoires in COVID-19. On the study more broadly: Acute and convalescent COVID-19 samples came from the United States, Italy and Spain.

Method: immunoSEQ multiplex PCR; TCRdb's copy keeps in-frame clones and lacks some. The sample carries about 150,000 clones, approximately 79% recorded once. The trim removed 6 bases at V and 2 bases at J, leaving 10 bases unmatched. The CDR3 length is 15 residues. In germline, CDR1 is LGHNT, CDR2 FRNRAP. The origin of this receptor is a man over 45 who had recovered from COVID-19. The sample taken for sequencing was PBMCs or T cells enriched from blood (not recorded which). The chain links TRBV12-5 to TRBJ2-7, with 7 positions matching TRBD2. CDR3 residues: CASGKPSGAAYEQYF. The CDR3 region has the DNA TGTGCTAGTGGAAAACCTAGCGGTGCAGCCTACGAGCAGTACTTC.